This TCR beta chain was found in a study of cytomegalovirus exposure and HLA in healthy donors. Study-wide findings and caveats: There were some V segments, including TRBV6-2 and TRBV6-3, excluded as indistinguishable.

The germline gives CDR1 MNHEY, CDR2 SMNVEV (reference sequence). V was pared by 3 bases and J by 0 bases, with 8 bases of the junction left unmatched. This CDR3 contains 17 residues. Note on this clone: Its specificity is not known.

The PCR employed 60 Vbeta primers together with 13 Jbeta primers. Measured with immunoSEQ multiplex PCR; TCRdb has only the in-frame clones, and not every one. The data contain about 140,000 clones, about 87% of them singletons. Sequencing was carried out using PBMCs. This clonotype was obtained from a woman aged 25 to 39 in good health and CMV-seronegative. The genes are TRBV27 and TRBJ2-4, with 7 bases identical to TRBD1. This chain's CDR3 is CASSLEWTGVAKNIQYF. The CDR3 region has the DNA TGTGCCAGCAGTTTGGAATGGACAGGCGTAGCCAAAAACATTCAGTACTTC.